This T cell receptor (beta chain) was documented in a study of blood T cell repertoires in COVID-19. Across the study: Samples came from the United States, Italy and Spain, spanning acute and convalescent COVID-19. T cells, B-cell-depleted T cells, or PBMCs provided the cDNA or gDNA that served as material.

Germline CDR1 is LNHDA and CDR2 is SQIVND (reference sequence). This CDR3 comprises 13 residues. V gave up 3 bases and J gave up 7 bases, with 12 bases separating them. Methods used by the authors: Estimation of nucleated cell counts relied on the amplification of reference gene primers. Generated by immunoSEQ multiplex PCR, the TCRdb table keeps only in-frame clones and is missing some. V, J and clone size derive from that table, while D and trimming were established from the DNA sequence. This sample has fewer than 120,000 clones, with about 75% found just once. Sequenced sample: peripheral blood. This chain joins TRBV19 and TRBJ2-5, with D maybe TRBD2 (6 bases). This receptor was obtained from a woman at least 80 years old with active or convalescent COVID-19. CDR3 in DNA: TGTGCCAGTAGTATCGGCGGGAAGGGGACCCAGTACTTC. This gives the protein CASSIGGKGTQYF.